What follows describes a single T cell receptor beta chain. This sample is drawn from a study of cytomegalovirus exposure and HLA in healthy donors. The primer mix had 60 Vbeta and 13 Jbeta primers. Under the authors' procedure: Approximately 83 million unique TCR beta chains, roughly 12 million shared, were counted in a later analysis. This table comes from immunoSEQ multiplex PCR, and its TCRdb copy is limited to in-frame clones, with some not included. V, J and clone size reflect that table, while D and trimming were determined from the DNA. The profile shows about 160,000 clones, around 85% of them singletons. The V end was cut by 2 bases, the J end by 5 bases, with 10 bases between. Germline-derived CDR1 and CDR2 are SGHRS and YFSETQ. The CDR3 loop spans 13 amino acids.

This rearrangement joins TRBV5-1 to TRBJ2-5, with a possible D match to TRBD1 (5 bases). The sequenced sample consisted of PBMCs. This clonotype was obtained from a woman aged 25 to 45 in good health and CMV-seronegative. CDR3 amino acids: CASSFPGRETQYF. CDR3 DNA: TGCGCCAGCAGCTTCCCAGGGCGGGAGACCCAGTACTTC.